Presented here are 23 T cell receptor beta chains from one specimen sequenced in a study of somatic mutations in cytotoxic T cells in rheumatoid arthritis. Clones were read by immunoSEQ multiplex PCR, and TCRdb kept only the in-frame ones, dropping some. The sample shows tens of thousands of clones, approximately 78% of them seen only once. Material for sequencing was CD8+ T cells sorted from blood. Receptor source: an adult with rheumatoid arthritis.

This sequence joins TRBV7-6 and TRBJ1-2; D remains unclear. There are 15 residues in the CDR3. Germline CDR1 and CDR2: SGHVS and FNYEAQ. The germline V and J ends were trimmed by 1 base and 3 bases, with 12 bases remaining between them. The CDR3 region is CASSLGEEGYYGYTF. In DNA form, the CDR3 reads TGTGCCAGCAGCTTAGGGGAGGAGGGCTACTATGGCTACACCTTC. The whole variable domain, filled in from reference TRBV7-6 and TRBJ1-2, reads GAGVSQSPRYKVTKRGQDVALRCDPISGHVSLYWYRQALGQGPEFLTYFNYEAQQDKSGLPNDRFSAERPEGSISTLTIQRTEQRDSAMYRCASSLGEEGYYGYTFGSGTRLTVV.

J is TRBJ2-1 and V is TRBV7-3; 9 bases are a match to TRBD2. The CDR3 totals 16 residues. The germline gives CDR1 SGHTA, CDR2 FQGTGA. V was clipped by 5 bases and J by 7 bases; unmatched bases: 12. The CDR3 protein is CASSPQPGLAPNEQFF. The DNA of the CDR3 is TGTGCCAGCAGCCCTCAGCCGGGACTAGCCCCTAATGAGCAGTTCTTC. Full variable domain (remainder filled in from reference TRBV7-3 and TRBJ2-1): GAGVSQTPSNKVTEKGKYVELRCDPISGHTALYWYRQSLGQGPEFLIYFQGTGAADDSGLPNDRFFAVRPEGSVSTLKIQRTERGDSAVYLCASSPQPGLAPNEQFFGPGTRLTVL.

This clone occurred a few times. The chain employs TRBV6-5 and TRBJ1-6; 8 bases fit TRBD1. CDR3 length: 14 amino acids. V lost 6 bases, J lost 10 bases, and 8 bases stayed unmatched. CDR1 is MNHEY, CDR2 SVGAGI, per germline. The CDR3 coding sequence is TGTGCCAGCAGCCCTGGACAGGGATCCTCACCCCTCCACTTT. Translation gives CASSPGQGSSPLHF.

V gene TRBV27 combines with J gene TRBJ2-7; D uncertain. CDR3 size: 13 residues. Deletions cut 5 bases from V and 2 bases from J, with 10 bases between. Germline CDR1 reads MNHEY; CDR2 reads SMNVEV (reference sequence). The CDR3 loop is CASSMTAAYEQYF. The CDR3 bases are TGTGCCAGCAGTATGACTGCCGCCTACGAGCAGTACTTC.

The chain combines TRBV11-2 with TRBJ2-7, with 9 bases fitting TRBD2. This CDR3 has 15 residues. V shed 1 base and J 2 bases; nucleotides not matched to a gene: 3. Germline values: CDR1 SGHAT, CDR2 FQNNGV. In DNA, the CDR3 is TGTGCCAGCAGCTTAGGCGCGGGGGGGGCCTACGAGCAGTACTTC. The encoded protein is CASSLGAGGAYEQYF.

The chain joins TRBV5-8 to TRBJ2-7; D uncertain. CDR3 length: 13 residues. V dropped 0 bases and J dropped 4 bases, with 8 bases sitting between them. Per the germline V gene, CDR1 is SGHTS and CDR2 is YDEGEE. CDR3 coding DNA: TGTGCCAGCAGCTTGGGAGTGGGGTACGAGCAGTACTTC. Its translation: CASSLGVGYEQYF.

This rearrangement joins TRBV6-5 to TRBJ1-1, with a weak D call TRBD1 (6 bases). Trimming took 6 bases from V and 1 from J, leaving 12 bases between them. Germline assignment: CDR1 MNHEY and CDR2 SVGAGI. This CDR3 is 14 amino acids long. The CDR3 loop is CASRAGDENTEAFF. CDR3 DNA: TGTGCCAGCAGAGCAGGGGATGAGAACACTGAAGCTTTCTTT.

The table lists this clone with a count of one. The V and J genes are TRBV6-1 and TRBJ1-5, with D possibly being TRBD1 (5 bases). V lost 4 bases, J lost 2 bases, and 15 bases lay in between. Looked up from germline, CDR1 is MNHNS and CDR2 is SASEGT. This CDR3 contains 16 residues. CDR3 amino acids: CASSVDSKRGNQPQHF. The CDR3 nucleotides read TGTGCCAGCAGTGTCGACAGCAAAAGGGGCAATCAGCCCCAGCATTTT.

This sequence joins TRBV5-1 and TRBJ2-5, with D possibly TRBD2 on 5 matching bases. CDR3 size: 14 residues. The germline V gene has CDR1 SGHRS and CDR2 YFSETQ. The ends were cut back, 3 bases at V and 2 bases at J, with 11 bases in the middle. CDR3 coding DNA: TGCGCCAGCAGCTCCCTAGCTGAGCAAGAGACCCAGTACTTC. Its protein is CASSSLAEQETQYF.

The gene calls are TRBV7-9 and TRBJ1-1; D remains ambiguous. V lost 6 bases and J lost 4, with 12 bases in between. CDR1 and CDR2 (germline): SEHNR, FQNEAQ (reference sequence). The CDR3 sequence is 13 residues long. The CDR3 reads CASRDGGFTEAFF. The DNA for the CDR3 is TGTGCCAGCAGGGACGGTGGTTTCACTGAAGCTTTCTTT. The complete variable domain, with remaining parts taken from reference TRBV7-9 and TRBJ1-1, reads DTGVSQNPRHKITKRGQNVTFRCDPISEHNRLYWYRQTLGQGPEFLTYFQNEAQLEKSRLLSDRFSAERPKGSFSTLEIQRTEQGDSAMYLCASRDGGFTEAFFGQGTRLTVV.

The genes are TRBV7-2 and TRBJ2-7; no clear D gene. Trimming cost V 3 bases and J 7 bases, with 7 bases left between them. Germline values: CDR1 SGHTA, CDR2 FQGNSA. The length of the CDR3 is 11 residues. CDR3: CASSFSWEQYF. CDR3 DNA sequence: TGTGCCAGCAGCTTTAGCTGGGAGCAGTACTTC.

The chain employs TRBV4-1 and TRBJ2-2, with D hard to call. From germline, CDR1 is MGHRA and CDR2 YSYEKL. V shed 10 bases and J shed 5 bases, with 8 bases lying between them. The length of the CDR3 is 11 residues. CDR3 DNA: TGCGCCACGGGCGAAACCGGGGAGCTGTTTTTT. Protein: CATGETGELFF.

This clone was found once. The CDR3 loop is CASSVAPLAGRITDTQYF. For the CDR3, the DNA is TGTGCCAGCAGCGTAGCCCCACTAGCGGGGAGAATTACAGATACGCAGTATTTT. The chain links TRBV9 to TRBJ2-3; 10 nucleotides line up with TRBD2. Germline V gene sequence: CDR1 SGDLS, CDR2 YYNGEE. CDR3 length: 18 amino acids. V gave up 0 bases and J gave up 3 bases; unmatched junction bases: 10.

DNA for the CDR3: TGTGCCACACAGGGGGTGAACACTGAAGCTTTCTTT. Translating gives CATQGVNTEAFF. The V and J genes are TRBV10-3 and TRBJ1-1; the match to TRBD1 covers 8 bases. J was trimmed by 0 bases and V by 10 bases; bases with no gene match: 1. This CDR3 is 12 amino acids long. Germline V lookup: CDR1 ENHRY, CDR2 SYGVKD.

The chain has TRBV5-6 and TRBJ2-3; D is perhaps TRBD1 (5 bases). Germline V gives CDR1 SGHDT, CDR2 YYEEEE. V shed 4 bases and J shed 0 bases, with 12 bases lying between them. This CDR3 is 15 amino acids long. In DNA, the CDR3 is TGTGCCAGCAGCACCAGGGTGGCTAGCACAGATACGCAGTATTTT. Residues: CASSTRVASTDTQYF.

This CDR3 reads CASSQDTGELFF. The CDR3 DNA sequence: TGTGCCAGCAGCCAAGACACCGGGGAGCTGTTTTTT. This rearrangement joins TRBV4-2 to TRBJ2-2; D ambiguous. Per the germline V gene, CDR1 is LGHNA and CDR2 is YNFKEQ. The CDR3 is 12 residues long. V was trimmed by 0 bases and J by 4 bases, leaving 0 bases between them.

The chain links TRBV7-6 to TRBJ2-1; D is ambiguous. The V gene lost 4 bases and the J gene lost 4 bases, with 23 bases spanning the gap. The CDR3 has 18 residues. Germline V gene lookup returns CDR1 SGHVS and CDR2 FNYEAQ. The CDR3 loop is CASSSLATGLREYNEQFF. CDR3 DNA: TGTGCCAGCAGCTCACTCGCAACCGGGCTAAGAGAATACAATGAGCAGTTCTTC. Supplemented by reference TRBV7-6 and TRBJ2-1, the full variable domain reads GAGVSQSPRYKVTKRGQDVALRCDPISGHVSLYWYRQALGQGPEFLTYFNYEAQQDKSGLPNDRFSAERPEGSISTLTIQRTEQRDSAMYRCASSSLATGLREYNEQFFGPGTRLTVL.

The rearrangement joins TRBV14 to TRBJ1-2; D gene ambiguous. Trimming left V 5 bases short and J 6 bases short, with 16 bases between. Germline CDR1 reads SGHDN; CDR2 reads FVKESK. The CDR3 runs 14 residues. The CDR3 DNA follows: TGTGCCAGCAGCTCCCAATCCCTAAGGGATGGCTACACCTTC. Translated: CASSSQSLRDGYTF.

The chain uses TRBV25-1 and TRBJ2-5; tentative D call: TRBD1 (6 bases). Trimming took 3 bases from V and 2 from J, leaving 13 bases between them. The CDR3 spans 15 residues. Looked up from germline, CDR1 is MGHDK and CDR2 is SYGVNS. The chain's CDR3 is CASSEPNRVQETQYF. Written as DNA, the CDR3 is TGTGCCAGCAGTGAGCCGAACAGGGTTCAAGAGACCCAGTACTTC.

The rearrangement uses TRBV29-1 and TRBJ2-1; 9 bases map to TRBD1. V trimming: 4 bases; J trimming: 4 bases; junction bases outside the gene matches: 14. This CDR3 contains 17 residues. In germline, CDR1 is SQVTM, CDR2 ANQGSEA. The CDR3 region is CSVVRDRDTPSYNEQFF. The CDR3 nucleotides are TGCAGCGTTGTAAGGGACAGGGATACTCCGTCGTACAATGAGCAGTTCTTC.

V is TRBV11-2 and J is TRBJ1-2, with TRBD1 matching over 12 bases. J gave up 1 base and V 3 bases, and 12 bases lay outside the gene matches. In germline, CDR1 is SGHAT, CDR2 FQNNGV. The length of the CDR3 is 19 residues. Here the CDR3 reads CASSFGIGTGGPLNYGYTF. The CDR3 DNA is TGTGCCAGCAGCTTCGGAATTGGGACAGGGGGCCCTCTTAACTATGGCTACACCTTC.

The chain recombines TRBV7-9 with TRBJ2-1; no clear D gene. The germline V gene encodes CDR1 SEHNR and CDR2 FQNEAQ (reference sequence). This CDR3 is 14 amino acids long. The V end lost 5 bases, the J end lost 3 bases, and 11 bases lay between the germline ends. Here the CDR3 reads CASSSVPYYNEQFF. In DNA form, the CDR3 reads TGTGCCAGCAGCAGCGTCCCATACTACAATGAGCAGTTCTTC.

The chain couples TRBV18 to TRBJ1-1, with D unresolved. CDR1 KGHSH and CDR2 LQKENI come from the germline V gene. The CDR3 covers 15 residues. Trimming shortened V by 2 bases and J by 0 bases, and 10 bases separated the two germline ends. CDR3 nucleotides: TGTGCCAGCTCACCATTGAAGGGCTTGAACACTGAAGCTTTCTTT. Its translation is CASSPLKGLNTEAFF.